This T cell receptor (beta chain) was recorded in a study of T cell repertoires in ileal Crohn's disease. The table came from immunoSEQ multiplex PCR; TCRdb's copy has only in-frame clones and leaves some out. The sample includes roughly 14,000 clones, roughly 85% seen only once; the top ten take about 6.1%. Adults with ileal or ileocolonic Crohn's disease and an indication for resection were eligible. The CDR3 totals 15 residues. Germline V gene lookup returns CDR1 SGHRS and CDR2 YFSETQ. V trimming: 0 bases; J trimming: 7 bases; junction bases outside the gene matches: 6. The sequenced sample consisted of ileal tissue. The rearrangement joins TRBV5-1 to TRBJ2-7, with 11 positions matching TRBD1. This clonotype originated in an adult with Crohn's disease. The CDR3 DNA follows: TGCGCCAGCAGCTTGGCCGGGACAGGGGGTAAAGAGCAGTACTTC. As protein: CASSLAGTGGKEQYF.